The sample holds many counts of the clone carrying this TCR beta chain. This sample was taken from a study of regulatory T cells in long-lasting Graves disease. Library construction for TCR beta used iRepertoire HTBI primers and Arm-PCR of CDR3 regions. Using its own MiXCR run on the multiplex PCR reads, TCRdb lists one record per CDR3 protein. The sample holds about 290,000 distinct CDR3 sequences, around 21% seen once. V was pared by 4 bases and J by 10 bases, with 13 bases between. In germline, CDR1 is SGHTA, CDR2 FQGNSA. The CDR3 covers 12 residues. Described time point: persistent/refractory GD, antithyroid drugs over 5 years with positive TRAb. Generation of the TCR library employed RNA extracted from PBMCs.

The rearrangement links TRBV7-2 to TRBJ2-5; D is undetermined. This clonotype originated in a female donor with Graves disease. This specimen consisted of peripheral blood mononuclear cells (PBMCs), obtained when the disease was refractory, from a patient treated with antithyroid drugs. The CDR3 reads CASSSPWSGQYF. The CDR3, as DNA: TGTGCCAGCAGCTCCCCTTGGAGTGGCCAGTACTTC.